This TCR beta chain was sequenced for a study of cytomegalovirus exposure and HLA in healthy donors. The primer mix had 60 Vbeta and 13 Jbeta primers. Sequencing was performed with immunoSEQ multiplex PCR; in TCRdb, only in-frame clones are kept and a portion is missing. The sample contains 80,000 to 100,000 clones, around four fifths of which appear only once. The CDR3 consists of 12 residues. Germline-derived CDR1 and CDR2 are SGHDT and YYEEEE. Deletions cut 4 bases from V and 4 bases from J, with 9 bases between. The receptor's source is a female donor in good health and CMV-seropositive. Sequenced: PBMCs. The V call is TRBV5-6, the J call TRBJ2-7; TRBD1 is a possible D gene (5 bases). CDR3 coding DNA: TGTGCCAGCAGCGCGACAGAGTACGAGCAGTACTTC. Amino acids: CASSATEYEQYF.